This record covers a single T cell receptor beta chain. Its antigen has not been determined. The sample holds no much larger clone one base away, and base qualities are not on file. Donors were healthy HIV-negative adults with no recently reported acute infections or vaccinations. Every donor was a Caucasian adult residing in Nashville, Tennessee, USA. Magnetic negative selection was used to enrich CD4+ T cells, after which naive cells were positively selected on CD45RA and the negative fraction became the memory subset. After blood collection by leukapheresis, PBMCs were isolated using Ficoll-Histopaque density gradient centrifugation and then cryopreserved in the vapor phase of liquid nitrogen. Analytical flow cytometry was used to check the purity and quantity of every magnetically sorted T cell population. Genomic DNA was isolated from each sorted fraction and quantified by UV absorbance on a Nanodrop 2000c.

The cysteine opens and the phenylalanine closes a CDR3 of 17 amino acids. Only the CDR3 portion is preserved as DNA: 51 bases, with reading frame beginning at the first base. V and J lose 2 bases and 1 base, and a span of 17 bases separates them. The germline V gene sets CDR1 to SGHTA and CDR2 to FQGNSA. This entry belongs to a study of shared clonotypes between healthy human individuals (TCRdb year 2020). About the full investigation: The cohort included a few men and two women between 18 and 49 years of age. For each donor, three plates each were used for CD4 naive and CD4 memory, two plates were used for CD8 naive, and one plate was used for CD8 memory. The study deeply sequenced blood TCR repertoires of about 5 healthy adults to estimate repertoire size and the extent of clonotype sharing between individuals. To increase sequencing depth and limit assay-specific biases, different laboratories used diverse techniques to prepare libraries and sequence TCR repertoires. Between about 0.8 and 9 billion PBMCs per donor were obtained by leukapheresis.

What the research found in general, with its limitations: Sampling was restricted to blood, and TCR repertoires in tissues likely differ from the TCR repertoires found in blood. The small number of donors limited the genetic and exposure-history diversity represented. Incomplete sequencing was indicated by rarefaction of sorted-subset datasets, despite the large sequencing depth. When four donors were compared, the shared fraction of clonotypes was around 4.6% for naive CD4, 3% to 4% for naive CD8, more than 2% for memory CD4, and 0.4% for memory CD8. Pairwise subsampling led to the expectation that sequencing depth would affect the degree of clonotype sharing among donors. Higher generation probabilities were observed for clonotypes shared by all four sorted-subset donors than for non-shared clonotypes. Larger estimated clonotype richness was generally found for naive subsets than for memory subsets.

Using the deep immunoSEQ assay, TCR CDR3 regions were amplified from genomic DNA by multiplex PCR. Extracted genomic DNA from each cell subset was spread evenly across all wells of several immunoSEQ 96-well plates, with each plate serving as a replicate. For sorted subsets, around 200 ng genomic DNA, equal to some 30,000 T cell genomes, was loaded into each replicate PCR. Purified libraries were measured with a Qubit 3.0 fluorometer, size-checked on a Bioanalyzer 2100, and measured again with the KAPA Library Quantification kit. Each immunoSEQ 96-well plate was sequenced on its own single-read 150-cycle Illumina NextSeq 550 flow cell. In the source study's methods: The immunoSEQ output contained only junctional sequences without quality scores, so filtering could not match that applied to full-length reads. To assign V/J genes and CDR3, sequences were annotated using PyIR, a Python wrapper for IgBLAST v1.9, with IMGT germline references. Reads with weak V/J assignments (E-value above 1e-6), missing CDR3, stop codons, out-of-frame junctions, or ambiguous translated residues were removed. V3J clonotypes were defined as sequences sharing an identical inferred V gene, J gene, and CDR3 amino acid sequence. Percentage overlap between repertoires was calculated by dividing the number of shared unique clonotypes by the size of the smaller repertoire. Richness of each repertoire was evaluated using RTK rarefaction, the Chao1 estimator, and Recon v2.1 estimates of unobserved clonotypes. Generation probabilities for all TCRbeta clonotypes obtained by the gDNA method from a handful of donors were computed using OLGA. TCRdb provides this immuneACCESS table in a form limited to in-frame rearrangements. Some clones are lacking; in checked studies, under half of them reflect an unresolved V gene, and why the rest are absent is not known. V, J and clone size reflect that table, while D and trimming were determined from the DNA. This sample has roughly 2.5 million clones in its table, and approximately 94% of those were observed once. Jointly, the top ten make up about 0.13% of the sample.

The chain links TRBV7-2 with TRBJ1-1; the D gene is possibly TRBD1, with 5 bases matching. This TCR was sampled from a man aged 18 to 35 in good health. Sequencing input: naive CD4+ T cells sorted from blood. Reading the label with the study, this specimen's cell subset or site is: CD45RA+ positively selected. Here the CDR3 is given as CASSLRFLGQGNTEAFF. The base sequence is TGTGCCAGCAGCTTACGTTTCTTGGGGCAGGGGAACACTGAAGCTTTCTTT.